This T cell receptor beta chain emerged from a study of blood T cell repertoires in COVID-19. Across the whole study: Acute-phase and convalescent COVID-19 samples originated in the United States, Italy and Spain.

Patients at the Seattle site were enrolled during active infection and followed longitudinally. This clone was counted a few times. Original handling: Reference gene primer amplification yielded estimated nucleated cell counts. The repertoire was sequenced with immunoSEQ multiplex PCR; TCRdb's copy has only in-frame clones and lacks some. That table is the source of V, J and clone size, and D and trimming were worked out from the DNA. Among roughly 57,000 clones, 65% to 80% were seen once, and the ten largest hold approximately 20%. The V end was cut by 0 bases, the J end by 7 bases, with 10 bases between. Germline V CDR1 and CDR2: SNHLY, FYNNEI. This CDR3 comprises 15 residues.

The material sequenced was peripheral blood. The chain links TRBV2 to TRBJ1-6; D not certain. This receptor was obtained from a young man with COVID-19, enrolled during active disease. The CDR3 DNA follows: TGTGCCAGCAGTGAAGCGCTGATAGCAAATTCACCCCTCCACTTT. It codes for CASSEALIANSPLHF.